This TCR beta chain was sequenced in a study of cytomegalovirus exposure and HLA in healthy donors. Turning to the study itself: The approximately 110 validation repertoires used a platform that matched the one used for the approximately 670 first-cohort repertoires, as a later analysis reported.

The data were produced by immunoSEQ multiplex PCR, yet TCRdb's version contains in-frame clones alone and is incomplete. Here the sample spans 110,000 to 150,000 clones, about 95% being singletons. On this clone: Its antigen is not identified.

The donors were members of the validation cohort comprising roughly 130 subjects, separate from the roughly 690-subject first cohort. Study-level findings and limits: Later, an analysis found that TCR clusters from the first cohort tended to co-occur in the 110 or so validation repertoires. The study flagged 150 to 200 TCR beta chains as cytomegalovirus-associated.

The clonotype comes from a man between 18 and 29 years old in good health and CMV-seropositive. Sequenced: PBMCs.

DNA for the CDR3: TGCGCCAGCACCCGACAGGGAGGCCCGCCGGATACGCAGTATTTT. Translation gives CASTRQGGPPDTQYF. The chain combines TRBV5-1 with TRBJ2-3; a weak D match, TRBD1 (7 bases). The CDR3 covers 15 residues. Germline V gives CDR1 SGHRS, CDR2 YFSETQ. Between the trimmed V and J ends, which lost 6 bases and 6 bases, there was a span of 20 bases.